The present T cell receptor (beta chain) was sequenced within a study of shared clonotypes between healthy human individuals (TCRdb year 2020). Some background on the complete study: Three men and two women, aged 18 to 49 years, made up the cohort. For each donor, CD4 naive and CD4 memory were each run on three plates, CD8 naive on two plates, and CD8 memory on one plate. To estimate repertoire size and how much clonotype sharing occurs between individuals, the study deeply sequenced the blood TCR repertoires of five healthy adults. Different laboratories and diverse techniques were used to prepare libraries and sequence TCR repertoires, to increase sequencing depth and limit assay-specific biases. Between about 0.85 and 9.5 billion PBMCs per donor were obtained by leukapheresis. Points the paper makes about the study in general: The small number of donors limited the genetic and exposure-history diversity represented. Even with the large sequencing depth, rarefaction of the sorted-subset datasets indicated that sequencing was incomplete. Sampling was restricted to blood, and TCR repertoires in tissues likely differ from the TCR repertoires found in blood. Compared with non-shared clonotypes, the clonotypes found in all four sorted-subset donors had higher generation probabilities. Naive subsets generally had larger estimated clonotype richness than memory subsets. Based on pairwise subsampling, the degree of clonotype sharing among donors was expected to be affected by sequencing depth. When several donors were compared, the shared fraction of clonotypes was around 5% for naive CD4, 3.5% for naive CD8, roughly 2.3% for memory CD4, and less than 0.45% for memory CD8.

The CDR3, cysteine through phenylalanine, is 14 amino acids long. Only the CDR3 portion is preserved as DNA: 42 bases, with reading frame beginning at the first base. According to the germline V gene (reference sequence), CDR1 reads SSHAT and CDR2 reads FNYEAQ. CD8 naive samples consisted of CD45RO-negative cells that were positively selected for CCR7, yielding a CD45RA+CCR7+ population without TemRA cells. Donors were healthy HIV-negative adults with no recently reported acute infections or vaccinations. Only Caucasian adults living in Nashville, Tennessee, USA were represented among the donors. Blood was obtained by leukapheresis, after which PBMCs were separated by Ficoll-Histopaque density gradient centrifugation and cryopreserved in liquid nitrogen vapor phase. Analytical flow cytometry was used to check the purity and quantity of every magnetically sorted T cell population. Genomic DNA was isolated from each sorted fraction and quantified by UV absorbance on a Nanodrop 2000c.

TCR CDR3 regions were amplified from genomic DNA by multiplex PCR using the deep immunoSEQ assay. For each cell subset, the extracted genomic DNA was distributed evenly across all wells of several immunoSEQ 96-well plates, and each plate served as one replicate. Each replicate PCR for sorted subsets received about 210 ng genomic DNA, equal to about 30,000 T cell genomes. Purified libraries were quantified with a Qubit 3.0 fluorometer, sized on a Bioanalyzer 2100, and re-quantified with the KAPA Library Quantification kit. A separate single-read 150-cycle Illumina NextSeq 550 flow cell was used to sequence each immunoSEQ 96-well plate. On the study's bioinformatics: Because the immunoSEQ output held only junctional sequences and lacked quality scores, the filtering could not match the filtering applied to full-length reads. Sequences were annotated with PyIR, a Python wrapper for IgBLAST v1.9, using IMGT germline references to assign V/J genes and CDR3. Any read was removed if the V/J assignment was weak (E-value above 1e-6), the CDR3 was missing, or the read contained stop codons, out-of-frame junctions, or ambiguous translated residues. V3J clonotypes were defined as sequences sharing an identical inferred V gene, J gene, and CDR3 amino acid sequence. Percentage overlap between repertoires was calculated by dividing the number of shared unique clonotypes by the size of the smaller repertoire. RTK rarefaction, the Chao1 estimator, and Recon v2.1 estimates of unobserved clonotypes were used to assess repertoire richness. Generation probabilities for all TCRbeta clonotypes obtained by the gDNA method from a few donors were computed using OLGA. The source is immuneACCESS, and TCRdb retained only in-frame sequences with V and J called. Part of the clones is not carried over; for the studies checked, unresolved V genes explain less than half of this, and the remainder is unexplained. The V and J calls and clone size come from that table; D and trimming were worked out from the DNA. The sample table shows hundreds of thousands of clones, and 92% are seen once. The ten largest clones capture about 25% of the sample.

This clone came up once. Its antigen is still unknown. The junction departs from germline at one end; a sequencing error may be responsible. Material: naive CD8+ T cells sorted from blood. According to the study, the label for this sample's cell subset or site signals: CD45RA+CCR7+. This sequence originates from a man under 40 in good health. The chain is assembled from TRBV7-7 and TRBJ2-5, and TRBD1 matches 10 of the central bases. The CDR3 corresponds to CASSPDRGQETQYF. The DNA sequence follows: TGTGCTAGCAGCCCGGACAGGGGGCAAGAGACCCAGTACTTC. Full variable domain (CDR3 extended with the reference TRBV7-7 and TRBJ2-5 proteins): GAGVSQSPRYKVTKRGQDVTLRCDPISSHATLYWYQQALGQGPEFLTYFNYEAQPDKSGLPSDRFSAERPEGSISTLTIQRTEQRDSAMYRCASSPDRGQETQYFGPGTRLLVL.